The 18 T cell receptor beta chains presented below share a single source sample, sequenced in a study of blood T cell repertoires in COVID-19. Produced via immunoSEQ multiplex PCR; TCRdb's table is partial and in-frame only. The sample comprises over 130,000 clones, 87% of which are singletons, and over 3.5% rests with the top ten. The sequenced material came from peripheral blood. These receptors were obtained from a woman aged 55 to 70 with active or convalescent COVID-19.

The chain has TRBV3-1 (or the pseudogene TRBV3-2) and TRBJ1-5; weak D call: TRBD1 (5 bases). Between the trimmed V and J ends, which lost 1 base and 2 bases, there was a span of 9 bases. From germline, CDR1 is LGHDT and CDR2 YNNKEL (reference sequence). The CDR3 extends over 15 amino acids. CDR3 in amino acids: CASSQGGGGNQPQHF. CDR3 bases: TGTGCCAGCAGCCAAGGGGGGGGAGGCAATCAGCCCCAGCATTTT.

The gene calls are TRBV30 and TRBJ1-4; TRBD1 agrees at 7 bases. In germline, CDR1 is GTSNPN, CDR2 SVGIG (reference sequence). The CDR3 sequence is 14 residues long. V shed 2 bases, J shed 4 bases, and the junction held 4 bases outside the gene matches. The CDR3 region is CAWSKGQFNEKLFF. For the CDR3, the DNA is TGTGCCTGGAGTAAGGGACAGTTTAATGAAAAACTGTTTTTT.

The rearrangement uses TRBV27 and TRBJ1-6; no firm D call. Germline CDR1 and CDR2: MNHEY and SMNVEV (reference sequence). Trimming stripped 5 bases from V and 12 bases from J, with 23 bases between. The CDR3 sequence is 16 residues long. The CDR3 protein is CASSPSLRSLSVPLHF. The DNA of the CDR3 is TGTGCCAGCAGTCCATCTTTGAGGTCCCTTAGTGTACCCCTCCACTTT.

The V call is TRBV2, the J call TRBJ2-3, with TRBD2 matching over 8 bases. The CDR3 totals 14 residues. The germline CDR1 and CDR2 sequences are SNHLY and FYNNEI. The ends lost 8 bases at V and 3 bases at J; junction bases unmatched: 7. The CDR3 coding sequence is TGTGCCAGCCTACGGGGCGGGGGGACAGATACGCAGTATTTT. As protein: CASLRGGGTDTQYF.

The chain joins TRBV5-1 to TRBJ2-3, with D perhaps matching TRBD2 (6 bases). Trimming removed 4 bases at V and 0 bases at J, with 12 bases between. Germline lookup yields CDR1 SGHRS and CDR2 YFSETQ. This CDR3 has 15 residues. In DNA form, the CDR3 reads TGCGCCAGCAGCCCTCCGGAGGGGAGCACAGATACGCAGTATTTT. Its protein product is CASSPPEGSTDTQYF.

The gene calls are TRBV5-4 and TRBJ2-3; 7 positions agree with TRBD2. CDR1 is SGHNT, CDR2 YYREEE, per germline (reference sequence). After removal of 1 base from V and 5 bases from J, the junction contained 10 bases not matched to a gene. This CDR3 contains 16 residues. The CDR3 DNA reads TGTGCCAGCAGCTTGTTGGCTAGCGGTAACGGAGATACGCAGTATTTT. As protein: CASSLLASGNGDTQYF.

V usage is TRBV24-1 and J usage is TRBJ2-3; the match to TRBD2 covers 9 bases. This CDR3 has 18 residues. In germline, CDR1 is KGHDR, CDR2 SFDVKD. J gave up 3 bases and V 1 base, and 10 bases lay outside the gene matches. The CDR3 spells CATSDFGGGARETDTQYF. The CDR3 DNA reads TGTGCCACCAGTGATTTCGGCGGGGGGGCCAGGGAGACAGATACGCAGTATTTT.

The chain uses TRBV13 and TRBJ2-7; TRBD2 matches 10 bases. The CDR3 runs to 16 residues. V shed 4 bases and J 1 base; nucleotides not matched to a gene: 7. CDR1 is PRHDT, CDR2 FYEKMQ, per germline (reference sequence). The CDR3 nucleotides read TGTGCCAGCAGCTACCCCCGTAGCGGGAGGTCCTACGAGCAGTACTTC. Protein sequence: CASSYPRSGRSYEQYF.

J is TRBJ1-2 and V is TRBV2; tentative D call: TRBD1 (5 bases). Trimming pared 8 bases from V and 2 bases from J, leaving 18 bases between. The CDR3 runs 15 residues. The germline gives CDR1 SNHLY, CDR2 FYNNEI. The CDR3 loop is CASGLGQGGNYGYTF. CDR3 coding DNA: TGTGCCAGCGGGTTGGGGCAGGGAGGAAACTATGGCTACACCTTC.

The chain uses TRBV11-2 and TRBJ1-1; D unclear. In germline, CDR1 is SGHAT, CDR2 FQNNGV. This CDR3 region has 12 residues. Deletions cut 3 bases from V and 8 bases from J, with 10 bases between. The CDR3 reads CASSLTGNEAFF. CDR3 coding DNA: TGTGCCAGCAGCTTGACCGGGAACGAAGCTTTCTTT.

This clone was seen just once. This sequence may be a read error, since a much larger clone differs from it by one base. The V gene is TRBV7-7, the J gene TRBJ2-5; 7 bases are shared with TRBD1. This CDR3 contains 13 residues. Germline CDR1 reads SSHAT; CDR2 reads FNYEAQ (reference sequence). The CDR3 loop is CASSLGQQETQYF. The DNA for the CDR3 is TGTGCTAGCAGCTTGGGACAGCAAGAGACCCAGTACTTC.

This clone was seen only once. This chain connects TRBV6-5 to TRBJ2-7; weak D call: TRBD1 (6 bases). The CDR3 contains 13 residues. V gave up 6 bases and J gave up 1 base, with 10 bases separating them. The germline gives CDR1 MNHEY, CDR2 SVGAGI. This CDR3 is CASRDQGSYEQYF. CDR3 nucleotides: TGTGCCAGCAGGGACCAGGGGTCCTACGAGCAGTACTTC.

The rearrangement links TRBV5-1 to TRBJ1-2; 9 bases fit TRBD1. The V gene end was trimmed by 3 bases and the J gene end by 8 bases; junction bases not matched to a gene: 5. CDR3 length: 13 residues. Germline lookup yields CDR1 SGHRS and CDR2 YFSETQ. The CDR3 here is CASSYRQGDGYTF. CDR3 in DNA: TGCGCCAGCAGCTATCGACAGGGGGACGGCTACACCTTC. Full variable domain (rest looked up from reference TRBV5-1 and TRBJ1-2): KAGVTQTPRYLIKTRGQQVTLSCSPISGHRSVSWYQQTPGQGLQFLFEYFSETQRNKGNFPGRFSGRQFSNSRSEMNVSTLELGDSALYLCASSYRQGDGYTFGSGTRLTVV.

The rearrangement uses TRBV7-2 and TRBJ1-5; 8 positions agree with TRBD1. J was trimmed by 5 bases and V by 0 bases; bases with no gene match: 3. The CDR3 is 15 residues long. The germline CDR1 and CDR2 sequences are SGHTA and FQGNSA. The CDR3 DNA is TGTGCCAGCAGCTTAGCTCAGGGGGCGGATCAGCCCCAGCATTTT. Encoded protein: CASSLAQGADQPQHF.

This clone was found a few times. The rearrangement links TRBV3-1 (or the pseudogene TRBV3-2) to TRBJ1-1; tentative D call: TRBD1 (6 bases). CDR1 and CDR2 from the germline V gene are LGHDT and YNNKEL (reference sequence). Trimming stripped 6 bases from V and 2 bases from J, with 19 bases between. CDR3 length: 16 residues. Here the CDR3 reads CASRPNLAGANTEAFF. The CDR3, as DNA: TGTGCCAGCAGACCGAACCTGGCAGGGGCTAACACTGAAGCTTTCTTT.

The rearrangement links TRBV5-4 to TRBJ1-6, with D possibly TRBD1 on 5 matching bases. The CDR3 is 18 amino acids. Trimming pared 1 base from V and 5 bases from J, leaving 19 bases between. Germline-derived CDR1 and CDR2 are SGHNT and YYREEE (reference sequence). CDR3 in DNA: TGTGCCAGCAGCTTGCGGGCCCTTGAGGCAGGGAATAATTCACCCCTCCACTTT. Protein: CASSLRALEAGNNSPLHF. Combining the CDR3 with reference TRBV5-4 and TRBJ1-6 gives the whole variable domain ETGVTQSPTHLIKTRGQQVTLRCSSQSGHNTVSWYQQALGQGPQFIFQYYREEENGRGNFPPRFSGLQFPNYSSELNVNALELDDSALYLCASSLRALEAGNNSPLHFGNGTRLTVT.

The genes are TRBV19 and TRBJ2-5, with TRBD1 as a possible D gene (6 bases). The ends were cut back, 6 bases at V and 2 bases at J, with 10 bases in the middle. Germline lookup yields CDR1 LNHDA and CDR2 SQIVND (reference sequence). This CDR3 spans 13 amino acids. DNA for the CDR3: TGTGCCAGTAGCGCGGACAGACAAGAGACCCAGTACTTC. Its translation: CASSADRQETQYF.

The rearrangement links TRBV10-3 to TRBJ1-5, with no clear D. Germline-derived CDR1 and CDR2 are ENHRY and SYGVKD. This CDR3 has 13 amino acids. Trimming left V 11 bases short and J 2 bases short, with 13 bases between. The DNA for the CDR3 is TGTGCCTCACCCCGGCGGGGCAATCAGCCCCAGCATTTT. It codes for CASPRRGNQPQHF.